One and the same sample provided the 14 T cell receptor beta chains below, sequenced in a study of cytomegalovirus exposure and HLA in healthy donors. Amplification used 60 Vbeta primers and 13 Jbeta primers. Sequencing was performed with immunoSEQ multiplex PCR; in TCRdb, only in-frame clones are kept and a portion is missing. The sample carries 150,000 to 200,000 clones, approximately 73% recorded once. The specimen sequenced was PBMCs. The receptor set was obtained from a woman between 18 and 29 years old in good health and CMV-seropositive.

J is TRBJ2-5 and V is TRBV6-5; unclear D gene. The J call may be incorrect, as the DNA end agrees better with TRBJ2-7. The CDR3 is 13 residues long. Germline V gives CDR1 MNHEY, CDR2 SVGAGI. CDR3 protein: CASSSSSVHEQYF. The CDR3 DNA reads TGTGCCAGCAGTTCCTCTTCGGTCCACGAGCAGTACTTC.

The count of this clone is one. The J gene is TRBJ1-6, the V gene TRBV7-9, with D perhaps matching TRBD1 (5 bases). CDR3 length equals 14 residues. Trimming pared 4 bases from V and 6 bases from J, leaving 10 bases between. Germline V gene lookup returns CDR1 SEHNR and CDR2 FQNEAQ (reference sequence). The CDR3 reads CASSSTDTNSPLHF. The CDR3 DNA is TGTGCCAGCAGCTCGACAGACACTAATTCACCCCTCCACTTT.

CDR3: CASMKGGSSSDEQYF. For the CDR3, the DNA is TGTGCCAGCATGAAGGGAGGGAGCTCAAGCGACGAGCAGTACTTC. The gene calls are TRBV2 and TRBJ2-7; the match to TRBD2 covers 7 bases. Trimming removed 7 bases from V and 5 bases from J; junction bases left unmatched: 14. Germline CDR1 reads SNHLY; CDR2 reads FYNNEI. CDR3 length equals 15 residues. Drawing the rest from reference TRBV2 and TRBJ2-7, the complete variable domain is EPEVTQTPSHQVTQMGQEVILRCVPISNHLYFYWYRQILGQKVEFLVSFYNNEISEKSEIFDDQFSVERPDGSNFTLKIRSTKLEDSAMYFCASMKGGSSSDEQYFGPGTRLTVT.

This clone rates as medium-sized. CDR3 amino acids: CASRIQGDSNQPQHF. The CDR3 DNA is TGTGCCAGCAGAATACAGGGGGATAGCAATCAGCCCCAGCATTTT. The rearrangement uses TRBV6-1 and TRBJ1-5, with 8 bases that match TRBD1. The CDR3 is 15 residues long. V lost 6 bases, J lost 0 bases, and 4 bases stayed unmatched. Germline CDR1 reads MNHNS; CDR2 reads SASEGT.

The chain combines TRBV7-8 with TRBJ1-5; D might be TRBD1 (5 bases). The germline V gene encodes CDR1 SGHVS and CDR2 FQNEAQ. With 5 bases removed from V and 5 bases from J, the gap between germline ends came to 16 bases. This CDR3 has 15 residues. CDR3 region: CASSRVSGSHQPQHF. CDR3 bases: TGTGCCAGCAGCCGAGTATCAGGGTCCCATCAGCCCCAGCATTTT.

V usage is TRBV21-1 and J usage is TRBJ2-7; the DNA was not compared with TRBD2, the D call given in the table. TRBV21-1 is an annotated pseudogene. CDR3 length: 14 residues. CDR3 in amino acids: CASLAGPLGYEQYF. In DNA form, the CDR3 reads TGTGCCAGCTTGGCGGGTCCGCTCGGGTACGAGCAGTACTTC.

V gene TRBV5-8 combines with J gene TRBJ1-6; unclear D gene. Deletions cut 2 bases from V and 4 bases from J, with 7 bases between. Per germline, CDR1 SGHTS and CDR2 YDEGEE. CDR3 length: 14 amino acids. The DNA for the CDR3 is TGTGCCAGCAGCTTACGGGGATATAATTCACCCCTCCACTTT. Its translation is CASSLRGYNSPLHF.

This sequence joins TRBV19 and TRBJ1-1; D gene ambiguous. Trimming left V 0 bases short and J 11 bases short, with 16 bases between. Looked up from germline, CDR1 is LNHDA and CDR2 is SQIVND (reference sequence). There are 14 residues in the CDR3. The CDR3 loop is CASSIESTGPGAFF. CDR3 nucleotides: TGTGCCAGTAGTATAGAGTCAACGGGTCCCGGGGCTTTCTTT.

The rearrangement joins TRBV5-6 to TRBJ2-1; 9 bases map to TRBD1. Germline assignment: CDR1 SGHDT and CDR2 YYEEEE. The V segment lost 4 bases and the J segment 1 base; nucleotides outside the gene matches: 12. This CDR3 spans 18 amino acids. CDR3 amino acids: CASSRNLRQGDSYNEQFF. The CDR3 region has the DNA TGTGCCAGCAGCCGCAACCTACGACAGGGGGATTCCTACAATGAGCAGTTCTTC.

The chain joins TRBV19 to TRBJ2-5; 8 bases match TRBD1. Germline values: CDR1 LNHDA, CDR2 SQIVND (reference sequence). Trimming removed 5 bases from V and 5 bases from J; junction bases left unmatched: 7. The CDR3 runs to 14 residues. CDR3 nucleotide sequence: TGTGCCAGTAGTCGCCAGGGGGCAGGGGAGACCCAGTACTTC. It translates to CASSRQGAGETQYF.

The gene calls are TRBV18 and TRBJ1-1, with 7 bases matching TRBD1. V dropped 1 base and J dropped 4; count of bases not matched to a gene: 3. The CDR3 runs 14 residues. Germline values: CDR1 KGHSH, CDR2 LQKENI. CDR3 in DNA: TGTGCCAGCTCACCACAGGGGGCCGGCACTGAAGCTTTCTTT. Encoded protein: CASSPQGAGTEAFF.

This clone was seen once. The J gene is TRBJ2-7, the V gene TRBV30; D is undetermined. Between the trimmed V and J ends, which lost 3 bases and 5 bases, there was a span of 20 bases. The germline CDR1 and CDR2 sequences are GTSNPN and SVGIG (reference sequence). The CDR3 extends over 15 amino acids. CDR3 DNA: TGTGCCTGGAGCCGCGACATTGGCCCTCTCAACGAGCAGTACTTC. This encodes CAWSRDIGPLNEQYF.

The genes are TRBV9 and TRBJ2-1, with 7 bases identical to TRBD2. The CDR3 is made up of 16 amino acids. With V trimmed by 4 bases and J by 4 bases, 11 bases remained unmatched. Germline CDR1 is SGDLS and CDR2 is YYNGEE. The CDR3: CASSPHRGDYYNEQFF. Here the CDR3 DNA reads TGTGCCAGCAGCCCGCATCGGGGGGACTATTACAATGAGCAGTTCTTC.

In this sample, this clone turned up once. The chain links TRBV7-2 to TRBJ2-4, with a weak D call TRBD1 (5 bases). Per the germline V gene, CDR1 is SGHTA and CDR2 is FQGNSA. The length of the CDR3 is 13 residues. V was trimmed by 4 bases and J by 6 bases, leaving 10 bases between them. CDR3 region: CASSSQGRNIQYF. The CDR3 coding sequence is TGTGCCAGCAGCTCCCAGGGCAGAAACATTCAGTACTTC.